This T cell receptor (beta chain) was observed in a study of shared clonotypes between healthy human individuals. Study-level findings and limits: The naive CD4 repertoires of a few donors were compared, and roughly 5.1% of clonotypes were shared. Depth of sequencing was expected to influence donor clonotype sharing. Generation probabilities were higher for clonotypes shared across all four sorted-subset donors than for unshared ones.

This CDR3 is 14 amino acids long. V was cut by 2 bases and J by 4 bases, with 13 bases left in between. Germline-derived CDR1 and CDR2 are SGDLS and YYNGEE. About this clone: Antigen specificity is unknown.

Naive-designated CD8 cells lacked CD45RO, were positively enriched for CCR7, and omitted terminally differentiated effector memory CD45RA+ cells. This table comes from immunoSEQ multiplex PCR, and its TCRdb copy is limited to in-frame clones, with some not included. The repertoire holds around 1,900,000 clones, with just over 90% as singletons. The V gene is TRBV9, the J gene TRBJ2-7; possible D gene TRBD2, 5 bases. Sequenced input: naive CD8+ T cells from PBMCs. The clonotype was recovered from a man younger than 35 in good health. Some clones in this sample may be carry-over from other donors' samples. As DNA, the CDR3 is TGTGCCAGCAGCGTTTCCGGGGAATCTTACGAGCAGTACTTC. Translated, it gives CASSVSGESYEQYF.